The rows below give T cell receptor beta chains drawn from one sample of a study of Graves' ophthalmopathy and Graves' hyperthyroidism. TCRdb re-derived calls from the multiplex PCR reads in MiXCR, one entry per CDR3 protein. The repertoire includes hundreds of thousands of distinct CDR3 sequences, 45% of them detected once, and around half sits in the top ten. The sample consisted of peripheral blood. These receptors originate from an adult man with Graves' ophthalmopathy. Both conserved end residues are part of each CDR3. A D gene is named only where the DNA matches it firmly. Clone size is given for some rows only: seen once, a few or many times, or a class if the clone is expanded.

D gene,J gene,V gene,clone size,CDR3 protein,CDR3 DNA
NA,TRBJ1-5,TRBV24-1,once,CATSHPGAGNQPQHF,TGTGCCACCAGTCATCCGGGGGCTGGCAATCAGCCCCAGCATTTT
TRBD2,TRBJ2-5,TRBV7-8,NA,CASSPWTSGETQYF,TGTGCCAGCAGCCCCTGGACTAGCGGGGAGACCCAGTACTTC
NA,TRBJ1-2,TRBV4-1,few,CASSQVLLDRGYTF,TGCGCCAGCAGCCAAGTTCTCCTGGACCGTGGCTACACCTTC
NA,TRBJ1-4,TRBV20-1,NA,CSARGWPTNEKLFF,TGCAGTGCTAGAGGATGGCCAACTAATGAAAAACTGTTTTTT
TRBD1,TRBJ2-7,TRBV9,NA,CASSVGGQGYNEQYF,TGTGCCAGCAGCGTAGGTGGACAGGGCTACAACGAGCAGTACTTC
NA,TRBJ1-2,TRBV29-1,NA,CSVEEEVGGYTF,TGCAGCGTTGAAGAGGAGGTTGGTGGCTACACCTTC
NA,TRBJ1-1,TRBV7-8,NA,CASSQEERKGRSNTEAFF,TGCGCCAGCAGCCAAGAAGAGAGGAAGGGGCGCTCGAACACTGAAGCTTTCTTT
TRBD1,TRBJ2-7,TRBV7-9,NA,CASSLVAGTGGEQYF,TGTGCCAGCAGCTTGGTGGCGGGGACAGGGGGCGAGCAGTACTTC
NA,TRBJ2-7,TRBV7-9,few,CASSPPYSYEQYF,TGTGCCAGCAGCCCGCCCTACTCCTACGAGCAGTACTTC
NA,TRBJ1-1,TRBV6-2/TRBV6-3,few,CASSYDENTEAFF,TGTGCCAGCAGTTATGACGAGAACACTGAAGCTTTCTTT
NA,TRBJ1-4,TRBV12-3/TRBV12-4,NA,CASSPRESATNEKLFF,TGTGCCAGCAGTCCCCGAGAGAGTGCAACTAATGAAAAACTGTTTTTT
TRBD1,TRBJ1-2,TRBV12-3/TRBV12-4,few,CASTGQGALRYGYTF,TGTGCCAGCACCGGACAGGGGGCCCTTAGATATGGCTACACCTTC
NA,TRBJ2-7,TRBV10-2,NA,CASQDPGPTYEQYF,TGCGCCAGCCAAGATCCAGGACCGACCTACGAGCAGTACTTC
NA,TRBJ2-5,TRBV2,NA,CASSLVGQFQETQYF,TGTGCCAGCAGTTTAGTGGGACAATTCCAAGAGACCCAGTACTTC
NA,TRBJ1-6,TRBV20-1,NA,CSTSAGRRDSPLHF,TGCAGTACTAGCGCGGGACGCCGTGATTCACCCCTCCACTTT
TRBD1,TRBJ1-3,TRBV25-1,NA,CASSGPPPRQGRSGNTIYF,TGTGCCAGCAGTGGCCCCCCCCCCCGACAGGGTCGCTCTGGAAACACCATATATTTT
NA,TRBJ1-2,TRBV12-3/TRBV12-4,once,CASSLGARYGYTF,TGTGCCAGCAGTTTAGGGGCTCGCTATGGCTACACCTTC
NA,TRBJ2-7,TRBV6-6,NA,CASSPRTVTYEQYF,TGTGCCAGCAGTCCCCGGACGGTAACCTACGAGCAGTACTTC
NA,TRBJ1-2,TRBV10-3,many,CAVGLANYGYTF,TGTGCCGTAGGGCTTGCTAACTATGGCTACACCTTC
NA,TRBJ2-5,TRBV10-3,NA,CASSATSKETQYF,TGTGCCAGCAGTGCTACTAGCAAAGAGACCCAGTACTTC
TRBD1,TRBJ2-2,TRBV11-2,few,CASSRDRASGELFF,TGTGCCAGCAGCAGGGACAGGGCGTCCGGGGAGCTGTTTTTT
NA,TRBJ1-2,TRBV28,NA,CASSTPGHYYGYTF,TGTGCCAGCAGTACACCGGGACACTACTATGGCTACACCTTC
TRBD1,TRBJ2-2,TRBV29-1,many,CSGGQGDTGELFF,TGCAGCGGGGGACAGGGGGACACCGGGGAGCTGTTTTTT
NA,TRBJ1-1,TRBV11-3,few,CASSLDQGAEAFF,TGTGCCAGCAGCTTAGACCAAGGTGCTGAAGCTTTCTTT
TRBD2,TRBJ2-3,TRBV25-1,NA,CASSSLTSGGITDTQYF,TGTGCCAGCAGCTCCCTGACTAGCGGGGGAATCACAGATACGCAGTATTTT
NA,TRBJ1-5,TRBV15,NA,CATSNHQHF,TGTGCCACCAGCAATCACCAGCATTTT
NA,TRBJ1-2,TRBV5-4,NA,CASSLEGAVGGYTF,TGTGCCAGCAGTTTAGAAGGGGCGGTTGGTGGCTACACCTTC
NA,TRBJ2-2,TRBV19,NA,CASQRTENTGELFF,TGTGCCAGCCAACGGACAGAGAACACCGGGGAGCTGTTTTTT
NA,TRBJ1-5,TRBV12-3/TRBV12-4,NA,CASSSNYASNQPQHF,TGTGCCAGCAGTTCCAATTACGCTAGCAATCAGCCCCAGCATTTT
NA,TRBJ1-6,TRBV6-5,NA,CASSEGGHLEISPLHF,TGTGCCAGCAGTGAAGGCGGACACCTGGAAATTTCACCCCTCCACTTT
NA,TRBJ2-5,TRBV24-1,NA,CATSDYYSQETQYF,TGTGCCACCAGTGATTATTACAGCCAAGAGACCCAGTACTTC
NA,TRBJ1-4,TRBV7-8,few,CASSLTERAEKLFF,TGTGCCAGCAGCTTAACGGAAAGGGCTGAAAAACTGTTTTTT
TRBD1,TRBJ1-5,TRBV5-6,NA,CASSSRGQGAVSNQPQHF,TGTGCCAGCAGCTCACGAGGACAGGGCGCGGTCAGCAATCAGCCCCAGCATTTT
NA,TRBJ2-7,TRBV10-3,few,CASSYSPPYEQYF,TGTGCCAGCAGTTACTCTCCACCCTACGAGCAGTACTTC
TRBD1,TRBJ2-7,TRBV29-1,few,CSVGTGAVGEQYF,TGCAGCGTTGGGACAGGGGCTGTTGGCGAGCAGTACTTC
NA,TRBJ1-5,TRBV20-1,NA,CSAMGGDEQPQHF,TGCAGTGCTATGGGGGGGGATGAGCAGCCCCAGCATTTT
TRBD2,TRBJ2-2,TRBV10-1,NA,CASSESGLAGETGELFF,TGCGCCAGCAGTGAGTCAGGGTTAGCGGGAGAAACCGGGGAGCTGTTTTTT
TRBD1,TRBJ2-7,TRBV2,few,CASSRDRGTNEQYF,TGTGCCAGCAGCCGGGACAGGGGGACTAACGAGCAGTACTTC
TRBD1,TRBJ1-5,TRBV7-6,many,CASSLGQGYSNQPQHF,TGTGCCAGCAGCTTAGGACAGGGGTATAGCAATCAGCCCCAGCATTTT